Given below is one T cell receptor beta chain in context. This clone appeared a single time. It has no known antigen specificity. No much larger clonotype is one base removed from it; base qualities were not supplied. The data were obtained in a study of blood T cell repertoires in COVID-19 (dated by TCRdb to between 2020 and 2021). Background on the whole study: Samples covering the acute and convalescent phases of COVID-19 were provided by collaborators in the United States, Italy and Spain. The material from the prospective study consisted of cDNA or gDNA derived from T cells, B-cell-depleted T cells, or PBMCs. Deeply sampled blood TCRbeta repertoires from subjects exposed to, actively infected with, or recovered from COVID-19 were included in the dataset. The repertoires were released in a freely available public database meant as a resource for research on the immune response to SARS-CoV-2. The samples were drawn from two sources: the first 160 participants of the ongoing ImmuneRACE study, and 1,254 subjects contributed by 6 global collaborators. A de-identified subject ID, COVID-19 status, age in years and sex were almost always included in the sample metadata. HLA class I and class II types, where available, came from metadata supplied by the sample provider rather than from assay-based typing.

The collaborating institutions used their own protocols to collect whole blood in K2EDTA tubes. For TCRbeta analysis, collaborators shipped samples as frozen whole blood, isolated PBMCs, or DNA extracted from either of those sample types. From the cysteine up to the phenylalanine, the CDR3 has a length of 15 residues. This entry keeps only the CDR3 DNA: 45 bases, framed from base 1. CDR1 and CDR2 are read off the germline V gene (reference sequence) as MNHEY and SMNVEV. V trim: 6 bases; J trim: 2 bases; unmatched bases: 6. Summary of the overall study and its limitations: The amount of clinical and demographic metadata varied by source and participant and was provided uncurated.

TCRbeta CDR3 regions were amplified from genomic DNA using the immunoSEQ Assay, a bias-controlled multiplex PCR. Turning to the authors' computational methods: Within the assay, amplification of reference gene primers was used to estimate how many nucleated cells each sample contained. To quantify the absolute abundance of each unique TCRbeta CDR3 rearrangement, sequence reads were collapsed and filtered. For each sample, productive Simpson clonality was calculated as the square root of Simpson's diversity index across productive rearrangements. The source is immuneACCESS, and TCRdb retained only in-frame sequences with V and J called. Part of the clones is not carried over; for the studies checked, unresolved V genes explain less than half of this, and the remainder is unexplained. The V and J calls and clone size come from that table; D and trimming were worked out from the DNA. Across this sample there are 210,000 or so clones, with 75% to 90% seen only once. The ten most abundant clones make up approximately 5% of the sample.

The specimen sequenced was peripheral blood. The sequence was collected from a human donor in a cohort sampled during active COVID-19. This chain is built from TRBV27 and TRBJ2-2; a stretch of 7 junction bases matches TRBD1. The DNA sequence follows: TGTGCCAGCAGCCAGGGACAGATAAACACCGGGGAGCTGTTTTTT. The resulting protein is CASSQGQINTGELFF.